What follows are 5 T cell receptor beta chains derived from one specimen sequenced in a study of OX40 agonist ivuxolimab in advanced cancers. Assay used: immunoSEQ multiplex PCR; TCRdb lists only in-frame clones, some missing. The sample comprises about 48,000 clones, roughly nine tenths of which are singletons, and roughly 4.9% rests with the top ten. The material was CD4+ or CD8+ T cells sorted from blood, obtained in a trial of the OX40 agonist ivuxolimab. Receptor source: an adult with an advanced solid tumor such as melanoma, head and neck, liver or kidney cancer.

The gene calls are TRBV6-5 and TRBJ2-1; tentative D call: TRBD1 (6 bases). Germline loops: CDR1 MNHEY, CDR2 SVGAGI. Trimming cost V 9 bases and J 7 bases, with 10 bases left between them. This CDR3 contains 11 residues. Written as DNA, the CDR3 is TGTGCCAGTGCCCAGGGGAATGAGCAGTTCTTC. It yields the protein CASAQGNEQFF.

The V and J genes are TRBV28 and TRBJ2-7; TRBD1 is a possible D gene (7 bases). Per the germline V gene, CDR1 is MDHEN and CDR2 is SYDVKM. The CDR3 loop spans 13 amino acids. Trimming cost V 6 bases and J 11 bases, with 20 bases left between them. In DNA, the CDR3 is TGTGCCAGCAGACAAGGGGGCGCCCGGACTAAGTACTTC. Its protein product is CASRQGGARTKYF.

V is TRBV28 and J is TRBJ1-1; 7 nucleotides agree with TRBD1. The V gene's germline CDR1 is MDHEN and CDR2 SYDVKM. V trimming: 2 bases; J trimming: 7 bases; junction bases outside the gene matches: 4. The length of the CDR3 is 13 residues. The CDR3 DNA reads TGTGCCAGCAGTTTAGACAGGGAGGGTGAAGCTTTCTTT. This gives the protein CASSLDREGEAFF.

Comments on this clone: Other DNA sequences of this sample code for an identical CDR3. The gene calls are TRBV5-4 and TRBJ2-7; TRBD1 is a possible D gene (5 bases). The CDR3 spans 14 residues. V was pared by 4 bases and J by 2 bases, with 13 bases between. CDR1 SGHNT and CDR2 YYREEE come from the germline V gene (reference sequence). As DNA, the CDR3 is TGTGCCAGCAGCCCCGGACACGCAACCTACGAGCAGTACTTC. It yields the protein CASSPGHATYEQYF.

The chain is built from TRBV6-1 and TRBJ2-1, with a tentative D call TRBD2 (7 bases). The CDR3 contains 15 residues. The V and J ends lost 2 bases and 7 bases respectively, with 15 bases between them. Per germline, CDR1 MNHNS and CDR2 SASEGT. CDR3 DNA sequence: TGTGCCAGCAGTGAACCCGGGGGGCTTGGGAATGAGCAGTTCTTC. Translated, it gives CASSEPGGLGNEQFF.